This T cell receptor (beta chain) originates from a study of vaccination and CD4 T cells after COVID-19. Germline-derived CDR1 and CDR2 are SGHTA and FQGNSA. The CDR3 extends over 18 amino acids. The trim removed 3 bases at V and 7 bases at J, leaving 15 bases unmatched. The Oncomine TCR Beta short-read assay was applied to DNA of cultured CD4+ T cells. Via MiXCR, TCRdb re-called the PCR reads, giving one row per CDR3 protein. The profile covers fewer than 15,000 distinct CDR3 sequences, with 41% appearing a single time and about 9% taken by the ten largest. Treatment in this sample: roughly ten-day PBMC culture with coronavirus spike peptide pools or control peptides (ViraFEST assay). Study-wide findings and caveats: Median approximately 90% of reactive clones detected in convalescent patients emerged only post-vaccination.

Note on this clonotype: Its antigen is currently unknown.

The chain combines TRBV7-2 with TRBJ2-1, with TRBD2 identical over 10 bases. Material: CD4+ T cells from blood, cultured in vitro, obtained after SARS-CoV-2 vaccination. The receptor was derived from a human donor who had recovered from COVID-19. In DNA form, the CDR3 reads TGTGCCAGCAGCTTGGGTCCCGCCGCGAGCGGGAGGGGGAATGAGCAGTTCTTC. It translates to CASSLGPAASGRGNEQFF.